This TCR beta chain comes out of a study of prognosis after radiotherapy for stage I lung cancer. Across the study: In about 15 patients the disease was a newly diagnosed primary stage I lung tumor, whereas five had oligometastatic NSCLC following surgical resection of the primary tumor.

CDR3 of TCR beta was amplified from genomic DNA via a two-round multiplex PCR. Gene-specific TRBV and TRBJ primers were used in PCR round one. In TCRdb, the multiplex PCR reads were re-called with MiXCR into one record per CDR3 protein. The top ten hold about 16% of the sample, which has around 26,000 distinct CDR3 sequences, about 43% seen once. The V and J ends lost 6 bases and 15 bases, in that order; junction bases with no gene match: 7. Germline assignment: CDR1 MNHEY and CDR2 SMNVEV (reference sequence). This CDR3 is built from 13 residues. Peripheral blood, 6 to 7.5 milliliters per draw, was collected at each of two time points.

This chain joins TRBV27 and TRBJ1-6, with 11 bases fitting TRBD1. The sequence derives from a donor of 50 years or more with non-small cell lung cancer. The specimen was PBMCs, collected before or after stereotactic body radiation therapy (not recorded which). CDR3 region: CASRRGQGERLHF. In DNA, the CDR3 is TGTGCCAGCAGACGGGGACAGGGGGAACGCCTCCACTTT.